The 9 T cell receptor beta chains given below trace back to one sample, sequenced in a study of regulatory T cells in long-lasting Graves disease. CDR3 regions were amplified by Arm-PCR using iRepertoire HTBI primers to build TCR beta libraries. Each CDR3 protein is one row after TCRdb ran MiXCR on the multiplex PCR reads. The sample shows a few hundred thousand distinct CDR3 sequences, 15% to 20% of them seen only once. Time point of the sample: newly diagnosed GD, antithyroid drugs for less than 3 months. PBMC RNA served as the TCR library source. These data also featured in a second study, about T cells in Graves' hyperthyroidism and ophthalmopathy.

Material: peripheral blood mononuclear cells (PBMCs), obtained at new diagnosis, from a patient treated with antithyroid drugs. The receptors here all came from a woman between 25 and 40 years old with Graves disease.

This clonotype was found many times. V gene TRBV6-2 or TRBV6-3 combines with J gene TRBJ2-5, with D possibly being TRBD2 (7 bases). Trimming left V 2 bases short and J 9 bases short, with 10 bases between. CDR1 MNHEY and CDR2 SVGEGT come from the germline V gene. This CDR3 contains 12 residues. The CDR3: CASSYTGRAQYF. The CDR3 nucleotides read TGTGCCAGCAGTTACACAGGGAGGGCCCAGTACTTC.

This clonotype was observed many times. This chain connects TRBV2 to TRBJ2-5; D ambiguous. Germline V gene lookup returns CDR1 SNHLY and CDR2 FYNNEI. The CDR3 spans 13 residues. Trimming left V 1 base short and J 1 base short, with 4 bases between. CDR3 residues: CASSEGGQETQYF. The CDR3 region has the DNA TGTGCCAGCAGTGAAGGGGGCCAAGAGACCCAGTACTTC.

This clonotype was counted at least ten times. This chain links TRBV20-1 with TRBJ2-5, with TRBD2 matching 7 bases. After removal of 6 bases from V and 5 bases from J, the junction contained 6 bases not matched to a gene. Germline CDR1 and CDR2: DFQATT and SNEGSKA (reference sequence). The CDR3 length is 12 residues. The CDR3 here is CSAPMGGETQYF. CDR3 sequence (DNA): TGCAGTGCCCCAATGGGGGGGGAGACCCAGTACTTC.

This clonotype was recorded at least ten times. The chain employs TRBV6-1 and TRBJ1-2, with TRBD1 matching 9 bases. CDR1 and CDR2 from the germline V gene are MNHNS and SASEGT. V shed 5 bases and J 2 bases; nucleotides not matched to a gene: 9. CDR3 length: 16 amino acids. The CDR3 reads CASSPVETGGNYGYTF. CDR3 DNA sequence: TGTGCCAGCAGTCCGGTGGAGACAGGGGGGAACTATGGCTACACCTTC.

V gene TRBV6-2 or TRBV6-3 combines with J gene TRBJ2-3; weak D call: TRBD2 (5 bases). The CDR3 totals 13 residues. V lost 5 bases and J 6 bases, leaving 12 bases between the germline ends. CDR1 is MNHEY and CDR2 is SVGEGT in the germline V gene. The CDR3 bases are TGTGCCAGCAGTCCCCAGAGGAGGGATACGCAGTATTTT. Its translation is CASSPQRRDTQYF.

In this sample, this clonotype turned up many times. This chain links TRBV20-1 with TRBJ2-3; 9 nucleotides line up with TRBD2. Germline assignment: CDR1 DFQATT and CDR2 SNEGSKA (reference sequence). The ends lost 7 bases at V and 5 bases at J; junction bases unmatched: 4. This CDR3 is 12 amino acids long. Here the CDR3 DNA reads TGCAGTGAGCTAGCGGGACAAGATACGCAGTATTTT. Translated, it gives CSELAGQDTQYF.

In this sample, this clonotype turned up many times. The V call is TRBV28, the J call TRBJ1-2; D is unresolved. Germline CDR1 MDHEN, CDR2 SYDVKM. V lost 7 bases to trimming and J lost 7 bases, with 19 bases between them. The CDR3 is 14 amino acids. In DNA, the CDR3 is TGTGCCAGCAAACTAAACCAGGCCTCGGGTGGCTACACCTTC. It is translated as CASKLNQASGGYTF.

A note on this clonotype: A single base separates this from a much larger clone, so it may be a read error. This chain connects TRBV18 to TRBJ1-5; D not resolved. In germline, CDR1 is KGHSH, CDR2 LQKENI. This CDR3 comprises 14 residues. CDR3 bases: TGTGCCAGCTCACCAAGCTACGGCAATCAGCCCCGGCATTTT. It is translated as CASSPSYGNQPRHF.

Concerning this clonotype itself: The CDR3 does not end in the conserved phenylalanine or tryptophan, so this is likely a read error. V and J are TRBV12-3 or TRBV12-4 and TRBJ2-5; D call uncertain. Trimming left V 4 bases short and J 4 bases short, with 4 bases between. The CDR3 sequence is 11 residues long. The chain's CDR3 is CASSSGETQYL. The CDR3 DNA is TGTGCCAGCAGTTCAGGAGAGACCCAGTACCTC.